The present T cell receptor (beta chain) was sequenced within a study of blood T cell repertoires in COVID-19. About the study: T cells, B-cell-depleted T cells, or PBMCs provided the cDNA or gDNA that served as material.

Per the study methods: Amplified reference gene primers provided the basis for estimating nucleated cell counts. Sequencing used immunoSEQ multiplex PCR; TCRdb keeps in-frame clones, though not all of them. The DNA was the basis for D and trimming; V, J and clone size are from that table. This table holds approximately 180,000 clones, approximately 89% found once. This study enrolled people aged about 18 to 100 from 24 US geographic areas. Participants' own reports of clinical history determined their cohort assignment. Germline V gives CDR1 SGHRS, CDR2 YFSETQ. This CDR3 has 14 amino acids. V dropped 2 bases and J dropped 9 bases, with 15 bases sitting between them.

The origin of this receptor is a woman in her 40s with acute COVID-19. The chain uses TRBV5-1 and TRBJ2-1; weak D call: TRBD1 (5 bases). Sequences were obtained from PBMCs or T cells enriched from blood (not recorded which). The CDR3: CASSLGPQGSEQFF. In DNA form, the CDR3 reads TGCGCCAGCAGCTTAGGGCCCCAGGGCAGTGAGCAGTTCTTC.